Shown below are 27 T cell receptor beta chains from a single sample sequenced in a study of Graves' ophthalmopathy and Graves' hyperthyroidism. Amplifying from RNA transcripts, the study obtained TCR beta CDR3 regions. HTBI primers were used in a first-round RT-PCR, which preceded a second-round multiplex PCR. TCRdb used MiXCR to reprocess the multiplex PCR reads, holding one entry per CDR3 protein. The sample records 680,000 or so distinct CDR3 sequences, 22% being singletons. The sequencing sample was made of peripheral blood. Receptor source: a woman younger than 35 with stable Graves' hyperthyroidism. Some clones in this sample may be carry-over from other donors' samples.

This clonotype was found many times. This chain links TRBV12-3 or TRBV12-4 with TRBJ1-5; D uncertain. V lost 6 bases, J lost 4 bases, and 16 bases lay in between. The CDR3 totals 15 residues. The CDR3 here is CASRALEDPNQPQHF. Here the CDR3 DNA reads TGTGCCAGCAGAGCTCTTGAGGACCCAAATCAGCCCCAGCATTTT.

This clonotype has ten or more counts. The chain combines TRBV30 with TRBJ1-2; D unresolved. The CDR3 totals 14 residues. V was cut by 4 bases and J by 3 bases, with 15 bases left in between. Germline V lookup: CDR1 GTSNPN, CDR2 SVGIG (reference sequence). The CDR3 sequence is CAWTRRILDYGYTF. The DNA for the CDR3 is TGTGCCTGGACAAGGAGGATTCTCGACTATGGCTACACCTTC.

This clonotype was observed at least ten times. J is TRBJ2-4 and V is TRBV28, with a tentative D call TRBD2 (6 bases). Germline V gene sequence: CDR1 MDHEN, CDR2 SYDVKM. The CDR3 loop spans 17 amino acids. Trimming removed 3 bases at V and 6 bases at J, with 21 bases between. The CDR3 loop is CASSFPRDRPGVNIQYF. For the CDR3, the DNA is TGTGCCAGCAGTTTTCCCCGGGACCGCCCGGGGGTAAACATTCAGTACTTC. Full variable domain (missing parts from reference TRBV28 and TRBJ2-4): DVKVTQSSRYLVKRTGEKVFLECVQDMDHENMFWYRQDPGLGLRLIYFSYDVKMKEKGDIPEGYSVSREKKERFSLILESASTNQTSMYLCASSFPRDRPGVNIQYFGAGTRLSVL.

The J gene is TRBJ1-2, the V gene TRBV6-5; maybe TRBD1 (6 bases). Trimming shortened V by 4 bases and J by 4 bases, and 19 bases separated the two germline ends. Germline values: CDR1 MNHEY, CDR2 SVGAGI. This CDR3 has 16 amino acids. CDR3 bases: TGTGCCAGCAGTTTCCGACAGGTCAGGTTAGGCTATGGCTACACCTTC. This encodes CASSFRQVRLGYGYTF.

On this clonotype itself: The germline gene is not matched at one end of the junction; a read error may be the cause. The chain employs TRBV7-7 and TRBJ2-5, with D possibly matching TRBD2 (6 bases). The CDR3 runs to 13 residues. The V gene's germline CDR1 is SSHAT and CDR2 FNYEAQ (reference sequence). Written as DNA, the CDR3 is TGTGCTAGCAGCTTAGCTAGCGAAGAGACCCAGTACTTC. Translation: CASSLASEETQYF.

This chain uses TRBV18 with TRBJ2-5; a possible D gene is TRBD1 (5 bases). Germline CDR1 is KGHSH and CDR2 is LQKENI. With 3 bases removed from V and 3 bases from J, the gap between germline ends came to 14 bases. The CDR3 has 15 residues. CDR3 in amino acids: CASSPLTVMEETQYF. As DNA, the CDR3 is TGTGCCAGCTCACCCTTGACAGTCATGGAAGAGACCCAGTACTTC. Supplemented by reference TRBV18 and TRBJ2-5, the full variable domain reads NAGVMQNPRHLVRRRGQEARLRCSPMKGHSHVYWYRQLPEEGLKFMVYLQKENIIDESGMPKERFSAEFPKEGPSILRIQQVVRGDSAAYFCASSPLTVMEETQYFGPGTRLLVL.

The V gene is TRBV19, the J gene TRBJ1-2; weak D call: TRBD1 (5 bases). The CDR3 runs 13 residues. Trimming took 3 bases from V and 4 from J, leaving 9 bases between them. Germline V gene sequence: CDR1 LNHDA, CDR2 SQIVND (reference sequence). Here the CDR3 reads CASSMQGGYGYTF. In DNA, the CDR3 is TGTGCCAGTAGTATGCAGGGAGGCTATGGCTACACCTTC. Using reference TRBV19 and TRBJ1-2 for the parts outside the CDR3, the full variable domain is DGGITQSPKYLFRKEGQNVTLSCEQNLNHDAMYWYRQDPGQGLRLIYYSQIVNDFQKGDIAEGYSVSREKKESFPLTVTSAQKNPTAFYLCASSMQGGYGYTFGSGTRLTVV.

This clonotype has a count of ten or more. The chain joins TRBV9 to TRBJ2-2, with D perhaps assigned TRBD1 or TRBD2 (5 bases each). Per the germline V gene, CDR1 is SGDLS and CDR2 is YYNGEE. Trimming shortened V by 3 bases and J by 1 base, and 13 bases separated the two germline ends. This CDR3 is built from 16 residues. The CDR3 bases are TGTGCCAGCAGCGCTCGAGAGGGGAAGAACACCGGGGAGCTGTTTTTT. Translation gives CASSAREGKNTGELFF. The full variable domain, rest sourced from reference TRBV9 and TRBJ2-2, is DSGVTQTPKHLITATGQRVTLRCSPRSGDLSVYWYQQSLDQGLQFLIQYYNGEERAKGNILERFSAQQFPDLHSELNLSSLELGDSALYFCASSAREGKNTGELFFGEGSRLTVL.

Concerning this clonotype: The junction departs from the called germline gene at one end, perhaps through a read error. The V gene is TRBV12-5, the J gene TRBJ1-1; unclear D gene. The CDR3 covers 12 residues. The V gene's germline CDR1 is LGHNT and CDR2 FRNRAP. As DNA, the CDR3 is TGTGCTAGTGGTTTGGGTAACACTGGAGCTTTCTTT. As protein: CASGLGNTGAFF.

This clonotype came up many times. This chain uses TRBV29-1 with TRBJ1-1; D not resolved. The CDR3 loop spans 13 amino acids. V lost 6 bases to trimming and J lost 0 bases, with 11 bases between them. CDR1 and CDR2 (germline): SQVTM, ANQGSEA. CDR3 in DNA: TGCAGCGTAGGCCCGCTTATGAACACTGAAGCTTTCTTT. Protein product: CSVGPLMNTEAFF.

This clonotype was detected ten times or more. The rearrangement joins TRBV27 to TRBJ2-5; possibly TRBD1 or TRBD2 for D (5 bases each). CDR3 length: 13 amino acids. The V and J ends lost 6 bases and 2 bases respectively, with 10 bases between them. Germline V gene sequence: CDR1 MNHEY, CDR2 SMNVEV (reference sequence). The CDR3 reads CASSKGPQETQYF. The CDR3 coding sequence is TGTGCCAGCAGCAAGGGACCACAAGAGACCCAGTACTTC.

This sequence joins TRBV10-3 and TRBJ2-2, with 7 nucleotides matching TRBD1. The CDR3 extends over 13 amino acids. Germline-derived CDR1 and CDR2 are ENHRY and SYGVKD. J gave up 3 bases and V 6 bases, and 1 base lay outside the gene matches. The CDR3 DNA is TGTGCCATCAGCGGGACAGACACCGGGGAGCTGTTTTTT. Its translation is CAISGTDTGELFF.

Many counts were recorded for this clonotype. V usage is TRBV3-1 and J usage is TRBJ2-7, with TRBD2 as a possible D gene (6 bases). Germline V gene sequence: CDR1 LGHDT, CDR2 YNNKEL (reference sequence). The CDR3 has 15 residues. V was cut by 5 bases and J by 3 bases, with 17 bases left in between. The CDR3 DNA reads TGTGCCAGCAGCGCGGGACTCCCGAACTACTACGAGCAGTACTTC. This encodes CASSAGLPNYYEQYF.

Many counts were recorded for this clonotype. Written as DNA, the CDR3 is TGTGCCAGCTCCCTTGAGGGCAGGCAGATAGCCAAAAACATTCAGTACTTC. Residues: CASSLEGRQIAKNIQYF. J is TRBJ2-4 and V is TRBV7-2, with a tentative D call TRBD2 (5 bases). The CDR3 runs to 17 residues. Between the trimmed V and J ends, which lost 8 bases and 0 bases, there was a span of 20 bases. Germline V gene data show CDR1 as SGHTA and CDR2 as FQGNSA.

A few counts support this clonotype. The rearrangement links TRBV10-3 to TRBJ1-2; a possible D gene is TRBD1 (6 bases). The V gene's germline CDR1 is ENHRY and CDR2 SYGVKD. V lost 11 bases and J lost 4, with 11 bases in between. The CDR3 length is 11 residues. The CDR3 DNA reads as TGTGCCGCCGGACAGCCCTATGGCTACACCTTC. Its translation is CAAGQPYGYTF.

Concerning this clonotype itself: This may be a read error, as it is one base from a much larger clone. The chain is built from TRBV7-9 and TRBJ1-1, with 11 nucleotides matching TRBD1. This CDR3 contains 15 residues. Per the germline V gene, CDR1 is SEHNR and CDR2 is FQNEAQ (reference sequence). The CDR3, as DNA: TGTGCCAGCAGTCGGACAGGGGGCGTGAACACTGAAGCTTGCTTT. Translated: CASSRTGGVNTEACF.

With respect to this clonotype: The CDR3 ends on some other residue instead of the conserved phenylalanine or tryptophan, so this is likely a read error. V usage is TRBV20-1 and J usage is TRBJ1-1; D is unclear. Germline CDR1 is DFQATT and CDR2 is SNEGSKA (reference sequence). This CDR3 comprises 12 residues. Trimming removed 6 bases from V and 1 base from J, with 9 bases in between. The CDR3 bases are TGCAGTGCCTCTCGAGGGAACACTGAAGCTTTCGTT. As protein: CSASRGNTEAFV.

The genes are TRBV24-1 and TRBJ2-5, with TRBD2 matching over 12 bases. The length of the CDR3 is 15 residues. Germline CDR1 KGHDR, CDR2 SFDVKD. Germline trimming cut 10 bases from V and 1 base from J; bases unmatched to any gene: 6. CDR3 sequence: CATRGLAGIQETQYF. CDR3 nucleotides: TGTGCCACTAGAGGACTAGCGGGAATCCAAGAGACCCAGTACTTC.

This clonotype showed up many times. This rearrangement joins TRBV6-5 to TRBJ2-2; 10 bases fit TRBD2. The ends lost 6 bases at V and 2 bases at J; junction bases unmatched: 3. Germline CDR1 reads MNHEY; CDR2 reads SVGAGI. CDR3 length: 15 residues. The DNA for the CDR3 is TGTGCCAGCAGCGGACTAGCGGCCAACACCGGGGAGCTGTTTTTT. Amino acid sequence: CASSGLAANTGELFF.

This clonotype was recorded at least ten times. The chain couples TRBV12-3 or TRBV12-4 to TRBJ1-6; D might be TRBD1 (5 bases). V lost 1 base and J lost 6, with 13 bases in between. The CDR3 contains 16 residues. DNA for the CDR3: TGTGCCAGCAGTTTAGTTGGGGGATTGGGTAATTCACCCCTCCACTTT. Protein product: CASSLVGGLGNSPLHF.

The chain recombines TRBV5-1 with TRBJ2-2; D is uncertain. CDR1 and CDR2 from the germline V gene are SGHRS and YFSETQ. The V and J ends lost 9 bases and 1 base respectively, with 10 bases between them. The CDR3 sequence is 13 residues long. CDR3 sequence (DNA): TGCGCCACCAAGACCGGGAACACCGGGGAGCTGTTTTTT. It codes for CATKTGNTGELFF.

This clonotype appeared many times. The CDR3, as DNA: TGCAGTGCTAGAGTAGCGACGGAGAACACCGGGGAGCTGTTTTTT. Its protein is CSARVATENTGELFF. V usage is TRBV20-1 and J usage is TRBJ2-2; D is perhaps TRBD2 (5 bases). CDR3 length: 15 amino acids. With 1 base removed from V and 1 base from J, the gap between germline ends came to 10 bases. Germline-derived CDR1 and CDR2 are DFQATT and SNEGSKA (reference sequence).

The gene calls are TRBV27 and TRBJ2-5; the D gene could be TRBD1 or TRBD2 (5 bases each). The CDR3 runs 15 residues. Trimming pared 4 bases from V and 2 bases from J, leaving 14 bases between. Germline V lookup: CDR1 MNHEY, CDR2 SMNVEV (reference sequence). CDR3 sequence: CASSWGLGVQETQYF. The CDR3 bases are TGTGCCAGCAGTTGGGGCTTGGGGGTTCAAGAGACCCAGTACTTC.

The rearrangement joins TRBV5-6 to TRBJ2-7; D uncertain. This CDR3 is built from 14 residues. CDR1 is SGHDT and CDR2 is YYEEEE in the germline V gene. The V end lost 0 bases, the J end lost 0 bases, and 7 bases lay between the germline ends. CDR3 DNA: TGTGCCAGCAGCTTGGTCTCGTTCTCCTACGAGCAGTACTTC. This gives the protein CASSLVSFSYEQYF.

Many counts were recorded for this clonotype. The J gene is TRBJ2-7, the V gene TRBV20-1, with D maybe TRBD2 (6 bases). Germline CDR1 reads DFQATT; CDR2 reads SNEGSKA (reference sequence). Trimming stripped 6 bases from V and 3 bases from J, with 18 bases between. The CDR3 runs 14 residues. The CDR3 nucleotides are TGCAGTGCCCTTCAGCACCGGGGAGGCTACGAGCAGTACTTC. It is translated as CSALQHRGGYEQYF.

CDR3 sequence: CASSQTLAGELGKNIQYF. The DNA for the CDR3 is TGTGCCAGCAGCCAAACACTAGCGGGAGAGTTGGGGAAAAACATTCAGTACTTC. This chain joins TRBV4-2 and TRBJ2-4; 11 bases fit TRBD2. The V and J ends lost 2 bases and 4 bases, in that order; junction bases with no gene match: 10. CDR1 LGHNA and CDR2 YNFKEQ come from the germline V gene. This CDR3 is 18 amino acids long.

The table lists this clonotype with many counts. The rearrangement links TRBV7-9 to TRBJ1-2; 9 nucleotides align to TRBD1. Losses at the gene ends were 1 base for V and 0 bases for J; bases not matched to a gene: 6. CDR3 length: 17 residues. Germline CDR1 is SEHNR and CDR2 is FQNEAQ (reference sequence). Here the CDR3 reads CASSLGTGGASNYGYTF. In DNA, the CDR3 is TGTGCCAGCAGCTTAGGTACAGGGGGCGCATCTAACTATGGCTACACCTTC.